Following are 15 T cell receptor beta chains from one sample sequenced in a study of PD-1 blockade in classical Hodgkin lymphoma. Documented time point: cycle 4 day 1 (C4D1), after five to seven weeks of nivolumab. Brentuximab vedotin exposure varied, and every patient relapsed after autologous stem cell transplantation. The authors enriched CD8+ T cells from thawed PBMCs via magnetic negative selection. Measured with immunoSEQ multiplex PCR; TCRdb has only the in-frame clones, and not every one. Of several thousand clones listed, around 73% are singletons. The sample here was CD8+ T cells from blood, taken before the fourth cycle of nivolumab. The receptor source for this set is a human donor with classical Hodgkin lymphoma.

The rearrangement links TRBV9 to TRBJ2-1; perhaps TRBD1 as D (6 bases). V lost 4 bases and J 7 bases, leaving 9 bases between the germline ends. CDR3 length: 12 amino acids. Germline V gene data show CDR1 as SGDLS and CDR2 as YYNGEE. CDR3 residues: CASSRRGNEQFF. CDR3 sequence (DNA): TGTGCCAGCAGCCGCAGGGGAAATGAGCAGTTCTTC.

The chain is built from TRBV5-1 and TRBJ1-1; tentatively, D is TRBD1 (6 bases). V was clipped by 0 bases and J by 7 bases, with 16 bases between them. Per the germline V gene, CDR1 is SGHRS and CDR2 is YFSETQ. This CDR3 comprises 15 residues. CDR3 coding DNA: TGCGCCAGCAGCTTGGTATGGGGCATGACAGGTGAAGCTTTCTTT. This sequence encodes CASSLVWGMTGEAFF.

The chain uses TRBV19 and TRBJ1-5, with D possibly being TRBD1 (5 bases). CDR1 and CDR2 from the germline V gene are LNHDA and SQIVND (reference sequence). The length of the CDR3 is 18 residues. V gave up 0 bases and J gave up 0 bases, with 15 bases separating them. CDR3: CASSIDLTAGYSNQPQHF. For the CDR3, the DNA is TGTGCCAGTAGTATAGATCTAACAGCAGGGTATAGCAATCAGCCCCAGCATTTT.

The gene calls are TRBV10-1 and TRBJ2-2, with D perhaps given as TRBD1 or TRBD2 (5 bases each). Germline-derived CDR1 and CDR2 are WNHNN and SYGVQD (reference sequence). V was shortened by 2 bases and J by 3 bases, with 10 bases between the two germline ends. The CDR3 is 15 residues long. The CDR3 loop is CASSEGDQDTGELFF. In DNA, the CDR3 is TGCGCCAGCAGTGAGGGGGACCAGGACACCGGGGAGCTGTTTTTT.

The chain links TRBV11-2 to TRBJ2-5; perhaps D is TRBD1 or TRBD2 (5 bases each). Germline V gene lookup returns CDR1 SGHAT and CDR2 FQNNGV. V dropped 5 bases and J dropped 5 bases, with 15 bases sitting between them. The CDR3 contains 14 residues. The CDR3 DNA sequence: TGTGCCAGCAGCAAAGGGGACCCAAGGGAGACCCAGTACTTC. This gives the protein CASSKGDPRETQYF.

With regard to this clone: In the same sample, other DNA sequences code for this CDR3. The V gene is TRBV6-6, the J gene TRBJ1-1, with no clear D. V was trimmed by 2 bases and J by 1 base, leaving 2 bases between them. CDR1 is MNHNY, CDR2 SVGAGI, per germline (reference sequence). The CDR3 is 12 residues long. The CDR3 DNA reads TGTGCCAGCAGTTACACGAACACTGAAGCTTTCTTT. Protein product: CASSYTNTEAFF.

This clone was counted between two and nine times. The chain carries TRBV30 and TRBJ1-5; tentatively, D is TRBD1 (6 bases). Trimming shortened V by 2 bases and J by 4 bases, and 15 bases separated the two germline ends. CDR1 is GTSNPN and CDR2 is SVGIG in the germline V gene (reference sequence). This CDR3 has 15 amino acids. This CDR3 reads CAWSPEQGLNQPQHF. The CDR3 DNA sequence: TGTGCCTGGAGTCCCGAGCAGGGGCTGAATCAGCCCCAGCATTTT.

A word on this clone: The identical CDR3 is also encoded by other nucleotide sequences in the sample. The V gene is TRBV27, the J gene TRBJ2-2; D is uncertain. Trimming pared 5 bases from V and 4 bases from J, leaving 5 bases between. Germline CDR1 is MNHEY and CDR2 is SMNVEV (reference sequence). The length of the CDR3 is 12 residues. The CDR3 reads CASSPLTGELFF. CDR3 in DNA: TGTGCCAGCAGTCCACTCACCGGGGAGCTGTTTTTT.

This clone was picked up one time. The chain carries TRBV27 and TRBJ2-7; D uncertain. CDR1 MNHEY and CDR2 SMNVEV come from the germline V gene (reference sequence). Deletions cut 6 bases from V and 0 bases from J, with 12 bases between. CDR3 length: 14 residues. Written as DNA, the CDR3 is TGTGCCAGCAGGGAGACGGCAGGCTCCTACGAGCAGTACTTC. It yields the protein CASRETAGSYEQYF.

The chain couples TRBV6-1 to TRBJ2-1; D remains ambiguous. V was shortened by 0 bases and J by 4 bases, with 10 bases between the two germline ends. The CDR3 covers 15 residues. Per germline, CDR1 MNHNS and CDR2 SASEGT. CDR3 in amino acids: CASSEAMMGYNEQFF. CDR3 nucleotide sequence: TGTGCCAGCAGTGAAGCGATGATGGGGTACAATGAGCAGTTCTTC.

In this sample, this clone turned up a few times. The chain uses TRBV11-3 and TRBJ2-1; TRBD2 matches at 8 bases. V was clipped by 0 bases and J by 4 bases; unmatched bases: 5. The CDR3 spans 16 residues. From germline, CDR1 is SGHNT and CDR2 YENEEA. The CDR3 spells CASSLEPSGFYNEQFF. DNA for the CDR3: TGTGCCAGCAGCTTAGAACCTAGCGGGTTTTACAATGAGCAGTTCTTC. The full variable domain, with the rest looked up from reference TRBV11-3 and TRBJ2-1, is EAGVVQSPRYKIIEKKQPVAFWCNPISGHNTLYWYLQNLGQGPELLIRYENEEAVDDSQLPKDRFSAERLKGVDSTLKIQPAELGDSAVYLCASSLEPSGFYNEQFFGPGTRLTVL.

This chain links TRBV27 with TRBJ2-5; TRBD1 matches 7 bases. Germline V lookup: CDR1 MNHEY, CDR2 SMNVEV (reference sequence). The CDR3 has 14 amino acids. The junction had 6 bases not matched to a gene; V was cut back by 6 bases and J by 2 bases. CDR3 in amino acids: CASSITGAQETQYF. Written as DNA, the CDR3 is TGTGCCAGCAGCATAACAGGGGCTCAAGAGACCCAGTACTTC.

This chain's CDR3 is CASSNRDSVNEQFF. In DNA, the CDR3 is TGTGCCAGCAGTAACCGGGACAGTGTAAATGAGCAGTTCTTC. This chain connects TRBV27 to TRBJ2-1, with 7 bases identical to TRBD1. The CDR3 runs 14 residues. V lost 5 bases to trimming and J lost 7 bases; unmatched junction nucleotides: 8. Germline CDR1 and CDR2: MNHEY and SMNVEV (reference sequence).

This clone was seen a few times. The chain recombines TRBV11-2 with TRBJ2-7, with 13 bases identical to TRBD2. V shed 5 bases, J shed 3 bases, and the junction held 4 bases outside the gene matches. Germline V gene data show CDR1 as SGHAT and CDR2 as FQNNGV. There are 15 residues in the CDR3. The DNA of the CDR3 is TGTGCCAGCAGCCTATGGACTAGCGGGAGCTACGAGCAGTACTTC. It is translated as CASSLWTSGSYEQYF. Using reference TRBV11-2 and TRBJ2-7 for the parts outside the CDR3, the full variable domain is EAGVAQSPRYKIIEKRQSVAFWCNPISGHATLYWYQQILGQGPKLLIQFQNNGVVDDSQLPKDRFSAERLKGVDSTLKIQPAKLEDSAVYLCASSLWTSGSYEQYFGPGTRLTVT.

This clone was counted a single time. The V call is TRBV6-5, the J call TRBJ2-3; TRBD2 agrees at 12 bases. This CDR3 contains 16 residues. From germline, CDR1 is MNHEY and CDR2 SVGAGI. V was pared by 4 bases and J by 5 bases, with 7 bases of the junction left unmatched. This CDR3 is CASSSPSGGGKDTQYF. As DNA, the CDR3 is TGTGCCAGCAGTTCCCCTAGCGGGGGGGGGAAAGATACGCAGTATTTT.